These 2 T cell receptor beta chains originate from one sample sequenced in a study of radiation and T cells in renal cell carcinoma. Time point reported: baseline pretreatment blood. Specified treatment: 15 Gy SBRT to primary tumor, nephrectomy 4 weeks later. Measured with immunoSEQ multiplex PCR; TCRdb has only the in-frame clones, and not every one. The sample lists about 88,000 clones, about 86% occurring once. The sample was blood, taken from a patient whose treatment included radiotherapy and nephrectomy. These receptors originate from a man between 50 and 59 years old with renal cell carcinoma.

This chain connects TRBV14 to TRBJ2-2, with no clear D. The V end was cut by 3 bases, the J end by 3 bases, with 11 bases between. CDR1 and CDR2 (germline): SGHDN, FVKESK. This CDR3 spans 15 amino acids. This CDR3 is CASSHLHMYTGELFF. The CDR3 DNA is TGTGCCAGCAGCCACCTTCATATGTACACCGGGGAGCTGTTTTTT.

This chain uses TRBV9 with TRBJ1-1; weak D call: TRBD1 (5 bases). CDR1 is SGDLS and CDR2 is YYNGEE in the germline V gene. The V end lost 6 bases, the J end lost 1 base, and 13 bases lay between the germline ends. This CDR3 contains 14 residues. Here the CDR3 DNA reads TGTGCCAGCAACCCTCAGGGTGGGAACACTGAAGCTTTCTTT. Encoded protein: CASNPQGGNTEAFF.